This TCR beta chain comes out of a study of blood T cell repertoires in COVID-19. Only in-frame clones appear in the TCRdb table, and some are missing; sequencing was by immunoSEQ multiplex PCR. The sample holds about 240,000 clones, 86% seen once. The V gene's germline CDR1 is SEHNR and CDR2 FQNEAQ (reference sequence). Losses at the gene ends were 4 bases for V and 10 bases for J; bases not matched to a gene: 10. The CDR3 has 15 amino acids. This sequence joins TRBV7-9 and TRBJ1-6; 7 bases align to TRBD1. Sequenced material: PBMCs or T cells enriched from blood (not recorded which). This TCR came from a woman in her thirties or forties with acute COVID-19. In DNA form, the CDR3 reads TGTGCCAGCAGCTATTCCGGGACAGTTCGATCACCCCTCCACTTT. Amino acid sequence: CASSYSGTVRSPLHF.